These 29 T cell receptor beta chains originate from one sample sequenced in a study of blood T cell repertoires in COVID-19. Method: immunoSEQ multiplex PCR; TCRdb's copy keeps in-frame clones and lacks some. The sample yields around 200,000 clones, 86% seen once. Sequenced: PBMCs or T cells enriched from blood (not recorded which). The origin of the receptors is a woman aged 40 to 50 with acute COVID-19.

This rearrangement joins TRBV13 to TRBJ1-1; D remains ambiguous. Trimming stripped 7 bases from V and 10 bases from J, with 13 bases between. CDR3 length: 11 amino acids. Germline assignment: CDR1 PRHDT and CDR2 FYEKMQ (reference sequence). Here the CDR3 reads CASTPGLGAFF. Written as DNA, the CDR3 is TGTGCCAGCACCCCGGGTTTGGGAGCTTTCTTT.

V is TRBV9 and J is TRBJ2-1, with D tentatively TRBD2 (5 bases). This CDR3 is 15 amino acids long. Trimming pared 0 bases from V and 8 bases from J, leaving 15 bases between. Germline V gene data show CDR1 as SGDLS and CDR2 as YYNGEE. CDR3 in DNA: TGTGCCAGCAGCGTAGGAGGCACTAGTAGGGATGAGCAGTTCTTC. This gives the protein CASSVGGTSRDEQFF.

The rearrangement joins TRBV4-1 to TRBJ2-2; 7 bases are shared with TRBD1. The CDR3 sequence is 15 residues long. V dropped 4 bases and J dropped 6; count of bases not matched to a gene: 8. Germline-derived CDR1 and CDR2 are MGHRA and YSYEKL. As DNA, the CDR3 is TGCGCCAGCAGCCCGGGGACAGCAGAAGCCGGGGAGCTGTTTTTT. This gives the protein CASSPGTAEAGELFF.

The chain carries TRBV5-4 and TRBJ2-1; 9 positions agree with TRBD2. V was pared by 0 bases and J by 9 bases, with 7 bases of the junction left unmatched. Germline V gene sequence: CDR1 SGHNT, CDR2 YYREEE (reference sequence). The CDR3 totals 15 residues. CDR3 protein: CASSLAAGGPTEQFF. CDR3 in DNA: TGTGCCAGCAGCTTGGCCGCGGGGGGGCCAACTGAGCAGTTCTTC.

The chain uses TRBV9 and TRBJ1-1; 10 positions agree with TRBD1. CDR3 length equals 14 residues. The germline V gene has CDR1 SGDLS and CDR2 YYNGEE. Trimming at V came to 3 bases and at J to 7 bases, leaving 6 bases not matched to a gene. The CDR3 spells CASSAGTGANEAFF. The CDR3 DNA reads as TGTGCCAGCAGCGCAGGGACAGGGGCGAATGAAGCTTTCTTT.

The V gene is TRBV5-4, the J gene TRBJ1-6; possible D gene TRBD1, 5 bases. Between the trimmed V and J ends, which lost 4 bases and 9 bases, there was a span of 14 bases. The CDR3 contains 14 residues. Germline values: CDR1 SGHNT, CDR2 YYREEE (reference sequence). CDR3 bases: TGTGCCAGCAGCCTCGGGGGGGGAGGTTCACCCCTCCACTTT. This encodes CASSLGGGGSPLHF.

The CDR3 DNA is TGTGCCATGGGGACTGGGTCGAACACCGGGGAGCTGTTTTTT. Protein sequence: CAMGTGSNTGELFF. This rearrangement joins TRBV10-3 to TRBJ2-2, with D possibly matching TRBD2 (6 bases). The CDR3 covers 14 residues. Trimming stripped 9 bases from V and 0 bases from J, with 11 bases between. CDR1 ENHRY and CDR2 SYGVKD come from the germline V gene.

The chain couples TRBV5-1 to TRBJ1-2; 9 nucleotides align to TRBD1. Trimming removed 4 bases from V and 8 bases from J; junction bases left unmatched: 9. Germline lookup yields CDR1 SGHRS and CDR2 YFSETQ. CDR3 length: 14 residues. CDR3 amino acids: CASSQRTGGDGYTF. The CDR3 bases are TGCGCCAGCAGCCAACGAACAGGGGGCGACGGCTACACCTTC.

The genes are TRBV12-5 and TRBJ1-4, with 7 nucleotides matching TRBD1. CDR1 is LGHNT, CDR2 FRNRAP, per germline. With V trimmed by 0 bases and J by 8 bases, 9 bases remained unmatched. This CDR3 contains 16 residues. CDR3 bases: TGTGCTAGTGGTTTGGTACAACAGGGGATTTTAGAAAAACTGTTTTTT. Amino acids: CASGLVQQGILEKLFF.

The V and J genes are TRBV24-1 and TRBJ2-3, with a possible D match to TRBD1 (6 bases). Deletions cut 1 base from V and 4 bases from J, with 14 bases between. The CDR3 has 16 residues. Germline V gene data show CDR1 as KGHDR and CDR2 as SFDVKD. For the CDR3, the DNA is TGTGCCACCAGTGATTTACACACAGGGAAGGCAGATACGCAGTATTTT. Translating gives CATSDLHTGKADTQYF.

The chain has TRBV18 and TRBJ1-2; 7 nucleotides align to TRBD1. After removal of 1 base from V and 4 bases from J, the junction contained 3 bases not matched to a gene. The CDR3 covers 14 residues. The germline V gene encodes CDR1 KGHSH and CDR2 LQKENI. This CDR3 reads CASSPLGDSYGYTF. The CDR3, as DNA: TGTGCCAGCTCACCACTGGGGGACAGCTATGGCTACACCTTC.

The J gene is TRBJ1-4, the V gene TRBV25-1; 10 bases line up with TRBD1. The germline CDR1 and CDR2 sequences are MGHDK and SYGVNS. Trimming cost V 8 bases and J 7 bases; bases outside gene matches: 13. The CDR3 runs to 16 residues. The CDR3 DNA follows: TGTGCCAGCCGCTCTAAGGCGGACAGGGGGATTGAAAAACTGTTTTTT. It codes for CASRSKADRGIEKLFF.

The chain couples TRBV7-8 to TRBJ1-2, with D perhaps TRBD1 (5 bases). The germline V gene encodes CDR1 SGHVS and CDR2 FQNEAQ. Trimming cost V 5 bases and J 0 bases, with 13 bases left between them. This CDR3 has 15 residues. CDR3: CASSASTVTNYGYTF. DNA of the CDR3: TGTGCCAGCAGCGCGTCGACAGTTACTAACTATGGCTACACCTTC. Full variable domain (outside the CDR3, taken from reference TRBV7-8 and TRBJ1-2): GAGVSQSPRYKVAKRGQDVALRCDPISGHVSLFWYQQALGQGPEFLTYFQNEAQLDKSGLPSDRFFAERPEGSVSTLKIQRTQQEDSAVYLCASSASTVTNYGYTFGSGTRLTVV.

The chain combines TRBV15 with TRBJ2-1; 8 bases agree with TRBD2. CDR1 and CDR2 from the germline V gene are LNHNV and YYDKDF (reference sequence). The CDR3 sequence is 16 residues long. V dropped 0 bases and J dropped 3; count of bases not matched to a gene: 4. CDR3 sequence reads: CATSRDQGLVYNEQFF. The CDR3 coding sequence is TGTGCCACCAGCAGAGACCAGGGACTAGTCTACAATGAGCAGTTCTTC.

The rearrangement links TRBV21-1 to TRBJ1-2. TRBV21-1 is a documented pseudogene. The CDR3 runs to 12 residues. This CDR3 is CASSKLNYGYTF. In DNA, the CDR3 is TGTGCCAGCAGCAAACTGAACTATGGCTACACCTTC.

The V gene is TRBV5-5, the J gene TRBJ1-1; possible D gene TRBD1, 6 bases. Germline CDR1 and CDR2: SGHKS and YYEKEE (reference sequence). V shed 1 base and J shed 4 bases, with 8 bases lying between them. This CDR3 spans 13 amino acids. The CDR3 region is CASSLQGSTEAFF. The CDR3 DNA reads TGTGCCAGCAGCTTGCAGGGGAGCACTGAAGCTTTCTTT.

This clone has a single count. This chain links TRBV3-1 (or the pseudogene TRBV3-2) with TRBJ2-3; 10 bases align to TRBD2. Trimming cost V 0 bases and J 2 bases; bases outside gene matches: 5. CDR3 length: 17 residues. CDR1 and CDR2 from the germline V gene are LGHDT and YNNKEL (reference sequence). The CDR3 spells CASSQEGLAGDTDTQYF. Here the CDR3 DNA reads TGTGCCAGCAGCCAAGAAGGTCTAGCGGGGGACACAGATACGCAGTATTTT.

This clone was counted a few times. This rearrangement joins TRBV6-2 or TRBV6-3 to TRBJ1-1; 7 positions match TRBD1. Losses at the gene ends were 5 bases for V and 2 bases for J; bases not matched to a gene: 8. CDR3 length equals 15 residues. The V gene's germline CDR1 is MNHEY and CDR2 SVGEGT. The CDR3 here is CASSVIGGGNTEAFF. The CDR3 DNA follows: TGTGCCAGCAGTGTTATAGGGGGCGGAAACACTGAAGCTTTCTTT.

This chain joins TRBV3-1 (or the pseudogene TRBV3-2) and TRBJ1-2; D is unresolved. Germline V gene data show CDR1 as LGHDT and CDR2 as YNNKEL (reference sequence). The CDR3 covers 14 residues. Between the trimmed V and J ends, which lost 1 base and 8 bases, there was a span of 14 bases. CDR3 nucleotide sequence: TGTGCCAGCAGCCAAGTACTCGGGATTCCCGGCTACACCTTC. Its translation: CASSQVLGIPGYTF.

This clone occurred once. V is TRBV13 and J is TRBJ2-1; D might be TRBD1 (6 bases). V lost 2 bases and J 4 bases, leaving 24 bases between the germline ends. In germline, CDR1 is PRHDT, CDR2 FYEKMQ (reference sequence). The length of the CDR3 is 19 residues. As DNA, the CDR3 is TGTGCCAGCAGCTTACGACACAGGGCGTCTCCCCCTTCTTACAATGAGCAGTTCTTC. Translation gives CASSLRHRASPPSYNEQFF.

Concerning this clone: A junction boundary mismatches the germline segment, possibly from a read error. This chain connects TRBV7-2 to TRBJ2-5; TRBD1 aligns across 7 bases. CDR1 SGHTA and CDR2 FQGNSA come from the germline V gene. CDR3 length: 16 amino acids. CDR3 nucleotides: TGTGCCAGCAGATTAGGGACAGTCCCAAGTCAAGAGACCCAGTACTTC. Translated: CASRLGTVPSQETQYF.

The CDR3 sequence is CASSQEGGSSNQPQHF. In DNA form, the CDR3 reads TGTGCCAGCAGCCAAGAAGGGGGTAGCAGCAATCAGCCCCAGCATTTT. This sequence joins TRBV4-2 and TRBJ1-5, with a tentative D call TRBD1 (6 bases). The germline V gene encodes CDR1 LGHNA and CDR2 YNFKEQ. With 0 bases removed from V and 1 base from J, the gap between germline ends came to 10 bases. The CDR3 loop spans 16 amino acids.

This rearrangement joins TRBV5-1 to TRBJ1-2; TRBD1 might be the D (5 bases). Per germline, CDR1 SGHRS and CDR2 YFSETQ. V was trimmed by 0 bases and J by 0 bases, leaving 12 bases between them. This CDR3 contains 16 residues. CDR3 region: CASSLAPDITNYGYTF. CDR3 DNA sequence: TGCGCCAGCAGCTTGGCCCCGGACATCACTAACTATGGCTACACCTTC. The full variable domain, its missing parts supplied by reference TRBV5-1 and TRBJ1-2, is KAGVTQTPRYLIKTRGQQVTLSCSPISGHRSVSWYQQTPGQGLQFLFEYFSETQRNKGNFPGRFSGRQFSNSRSEMNVSTLELGDSALYLCASSLAPDITNYGYTFGSGTRLTVV.

The chain uses TRBV11-3 and TRBJ2-3; TRBD1 is a possible D gene (5 bases). V was pared by 3 bases and J by 0 bases, with 16 bases between. The germline gives CDR1 SGHNT, CDR2 YENEEA. CDR3 size: 17 residues. In DNA, the CDR3 is TGTGCCAGCAGCTTTGGGAAAGGGGCCACTAGCACAGATACGCAGTATTTT. Translating it yields CASSFGKGATSTDTQYF.

This clone was seen more than once but under ten times. The chain couples TRBV7-9 to TRBJ2-1, with a tentative D call TRBD1 (6 bases). Germline assignment: CDR1 SEHNR and CDR2 FQNEAQ (reference sequence). CDR3 length: 15 residues. V was clipped by 4 bases and J by 3 bases, with 13 bases between them. CDR3 sequence (DNA): TGTGCCAGCAGCTGGGTAAGAGGGGGCTACAATGAGCAGTTCTTC. Its protein is CASSWVRGGYNEQFF.

V is TRBV19 and J is TRBJ2-2; 11 bases are shared with TRBD2. Germline CDR1 LNHDA, CDR2 SQIVND (reference sequence). With V trimmed by 8 bases and J by 0 bases, 5 bases remained unmatched. This CDR3 spans 16 amino acids. CDR3 bases: TGTGCCAGTTGCCTAGCGGGGGGACCGAACACCGGGGAGCTGTTTTTT. As protein: CASCLAGGPNTGELFF.

The rearrangement joins TRBV7-6 to TRBJ2-5; possibly TRBD2 for D (5 bases). The germline gives CDR1 SGHVS, CDR2 FNYEAQ. This CDR3 region has 15 residues. The ends were cut back, 5 bases at V and 4 bases at J, with 17 bases in the middle. The CDR3 region is CASSPTPLVSETQYF. The CDR3 DNA reads as TGTGCCAGCAGCCCCACCCCACTAGTCTCAGAGACCCAGTACTTC.

This clone was seen a single time. This chain links TRBV9 with TRBJ2-1; maybe TRBD1 (6 bases). The germline V gene has CDR1 SGDLS and CDR2 YYNGEE. CDR3 size: 16 residues. V dropped 6 bases and J dropped 9 bases, with 25 bases sitting between them. In nucleotides, the CDR3 is TGTGCCAGCAACCCCACCGGGACACGGACTGCCTTTGAGCAGTTCTTC. Its translation: CASNPTGTRTAFEQFF. Supplemented by reference TRBV9 and TRBJ2-1, the full variable domain reads DSGVTQTPKHLITATGQRVTLRCSPRSGDLSVYWYQQSLDQGLQFLIQYYNGEERAKGNILERFSAQQFPDLHSELNLSSLELGDSALYFCASNPTGTRTAFEQFFGPGTRLTVL.

This rearrangement joins TRBV3-1 (or the pseudogene TRBV3-2) to TRBJ2-1, with a possible D match to TRBD1 (5 bases). Germline V gene sequence: CDR1 LGHDT, CDR2 YNNKEL (reference sequence). This CDR3 is 12 amino acids long. V was trimmed by 5 bases and J by 9 bases, leaving 11 bases between them. CDR3 protein: CASSFQGGEQFF. CDR3 nucleotide sequence: TGTGCCAGCAGCTTTCAGGGCGGTGAGCAGTTCTTC.